This section outlines one T cell receptor beta chain sequence together with its context. Germline CDR1 is MNHEY and CDR2 is SMNVEV (reference sequence). The CDR3 runs to 14 residues. These data are taken from a study of OX40 agonist ivuxolimab in advanced cancers. Method: immunoSEQ multiplex PCR; TCRdb's copy keeps in-frame clones and lacks some. This table has about 12,000 clones, roughly three quarters appearing once. This sequence was found in an adult with an advanced solid tumor such as melanoma, head and neck, liver or kidney cancer. This sample comprised CD4+ or CD8+ T cells sorted from blood, obtained in a trial of the OX40 agonist ivuxolimab. The rearrangement joins TRBV27 to TRBJ2-5, with D unclear. The last part of the DNA fits TRBJ2-7 better; the J call may be wrong. The CDR3 DNA reads as TGTGCCAGCAGTTTTTTCCCCGACGGATACGAGCAGTACTTC. It is translated as CASSFFPDGYEQYF.